In its sample, the clone carrying this T cell receptor (beta chain) was seen many times. The antigen remains unidentified. The CDR3 length is 15 residues. V lost 3 bases and J lost 0, with 9 bases in between. The record originates from a study of T-cell reconstitution after alpha-beta-depleted transplantation in children. Overall study findings and caveats: In patients about two months after transplant, alpha-beta T cells reportedly arose from several hundred expanded graft clones. Day-60 TCRbeta diversity that was high in some patients was derived from surviving recipient T cells and thymic progenitors. T-cell numbers and diversity, one year after transplant, stemmed largely from T cells that were newly produced.

Unique molecular identifiers were built into the TCRbeta library. TCRdb reprocessed the PCR reads with MiXCR, giving one entry per CDR3 protein. The table records around 240,000 distinct CDR3 sequences, roughly 8.2% of them present only once. The TCR originated in a male patient aged 10-17 years who had a stem cell transplant for acute lymphoblastic leukemia, so the T cells may come from the graft donor. V and J are TRBV12-3 or TRBV12-4 and TRBJ2-1; D remains ambiguous. Sample: PBMCs, mostly from graft donor cells, taken 180 days after TCRalphabeta/CD19-depleted stem cell transplant. CDR3 in DNA: TGTGCCAGCAGTTTTGGAAGATTCTCCTACAATGAGCAGTTCTTC. The encoded protein is CASSFGRFSYNEQFF.